The T cell receptor (beta chain) described here comes from a study of immune characterization of retroperitoneal liposarcoma. MiXCR, run by TCRdb on the PCR reads, gives a single entry per CDR3 protein. The sample carries roughly 20,000 distinct CDR3 sequences, more than 35% recorded once. The CDR3 is 14 amino acids. Trimming took 6 bases from V and 8 from J; bases not matched to a gene: 5. Germline CDR1 and CDR2: MNHEY and SMNVEV (reference sequence). In this sample, this clonotype is medium-sized. This clonotype was sampled from a male donor with retroperitoneal liposarcoma. Sample: blood. The rearrangement joins TRBV27 to TRBJ2-1, with 12 bases matching TRBD2. CDR3 coding DNA: TGTGCCAGCAGGGATAGACTAGCGGGAGATGAGCAGTTCTTC. Its translation is CASRDRLAGDEQFF.